What follows are 10 T cell receptor beta chains derived from one specimen sequenced in a study of T cell responses to AZD1222 COVID-19 vaccine. Sequencing was performed with immunoSEQ multiplex PCR; in TCRdb, only in-frame clones are kept and a portion is missing. The sample lists around 170,000 clones, about 90% occurring once. Here the sequenced sample was peripheral blood, taken 28 days after the second AZD1222 dose. These receptors were collected from an adult who received the AZD1222 COVID-19 vaccine.

The chain employs TRBV9 and TRBJ1-2; no clear D gene. This CDR3 is built from 16 residues. V was pared by 0 bases and J by 8 bases, with 20 bases between. Germline V gene sequence: CDR1 SGDLS, CDR2 YYNGEE. This chain's CDR3 is CASSVGGSGVEGGYTF. The DNA for the CDR3 is TGTGCCAGCAGCGTAGGAGGGTCCGGGGTGGAAGGCGGCTACACCTTC.

The chain has TRBV27 and TRBJ1-4; perhaps TRBD1 as D (6 bases). The germline V gene has CDR1 MNHEY and CDR2 SMNVEV (reference sequence). CDR3 length: 15 residues. V was cut by 2 bases and J by 6 bases, with 13 bases left in between. CDR3 protein: CASSLSRGGYEKLFF. The CDR3 nucleotides read TGTGCCAGCAGTTTAAGTAGGGGGGGGTATGAAAAACTGTTTTTT.

V usage is TRBV4-2 and J usage is TRBJ1-2, with 9 bases lining up with TRBD1. The CDR3 is made up of 16 amino acids. With V trimmed by 1 base and J by 0 bases, 3 bases remained unmatched. Germline V gene lookup returns CDR1 LGHNA and CDR2 YNFKEQ. Written as DNA, the CDR3 is TGTGCCAGCAGCCAAGGGGACAGGGAGGCTAACTATGGCTACACCTTC. As protein: CASSQGDREANYGYTF.

This clone was seen once. The rearrangement joins TRBV2 to TRBJ2-1, with D unclear. The V gene's germline CDR1 is SNHLY and CDR2 FYNNEI. V was shortened by 8 bases and J by 0 bases, with 11 bases between the two germline ends. This CDR3 contains 14 residues. Written as DNA, the CDR3 is TGTGCCAGCTTGTCCCTGAGCTCCTACAATGAGCAGTTCTTC. Translated: CASLSLSSYNEQFF.

The chain links TRBV2 to TRBJ1-6, with D perhaps matching TRBD1 (5 bases). This CDR3 is 13 amino acids long. V lost 8 bases and J 6 bases, leaving 11 bases between the germline ends. CDR1 is SNHLY and CDR2 is FYNNEI in the germline V gene. As DNA, the CDR3 is TGTGCCAGCCAAAGGGGACCTAATTCACCCCTCCACTTT. It translates to CASQRGPNSPLHF.

This sequence joins TRBV29-1 and TRBJ2-3; TRBD1 or TRBD2 may be the D gene (6 bases each). CDR1 and CDR2 from the germline V gene are SQVTM and ANQGSEA. The V gene lost 7 bases and the J gene lost 4 bases, with 12 bases spanning the gap. The CDR3 runs to 12 residues. The CDR3 is CSGHREADTQYF. The CDR3 coding sequence is TGCAGCGGCCACAGGGAGGCAGATACGCAGTATTTT.

V gene TRBV7-3 combines with J gene TRBJ1-3, with TRBD1 identical over 11 bases. After removal of 5 bases from V and 2 bases from J, the junction contained 2 bases not matched to a gene. CDR1 and CDR2 (germline): SGHTA, FQGTGA. The length of the CDR3 is 15 residues. The CDR3 spells CASSEDRGPGNTIYF. DNA for the CDR3: TGTGCCAGCAGCGAGGACAGGGGGCCTGGAAACACCATATATTTT.

V is TRBV4-3 and J is TRBJ1-1; no firm D call. The germline CDR1 and CDR2 sequences are LGHNA and YSLEER. V was clipped by 0 bases and J by 5 bases, with 13 bases between them. The CDR3 runs to 15 residues. CDR3 coding DNA: TGCGCCAGCAGCCAAGAAATCGGGGTTCGGACTGAAGCTTTCTTT. As protein: CASSQEIGVRTEAFF.

This rearrangement joins TRBV6-5 to TRBJ1-1; 10 bases align to TRBD1. Trimming removed 4 bases from V and 7 bases from J; junction bases left unmatched: 9. Germline V gives CDR1 MNHEY, CDR2 SVGAGI. This CDR3 comprises 15 residues. The CDR3 bases are TGTGCCAGCAGTTTGAGGGACAGGGGACAGATTGAAGCTTTCTTT. This encodes CASSLRDRGQIEAFF.

The chain links TRBV5-1 to TRBJ2-7, with D unclear. The CDR3 sequence is 13 residues long. The germline V gene has CDR1 SGHRS and CDR2 YFSETQ. The V end lost 4 bases, the J end lost 0 bases, and 8 bases lay between the germline ends. In DNA form, the CDR3 reads TGCGCCAGCAGCGTTGGCAGCTCCTACGAGCAGTACTTC. It codes for CASSVGSSYEQYF.